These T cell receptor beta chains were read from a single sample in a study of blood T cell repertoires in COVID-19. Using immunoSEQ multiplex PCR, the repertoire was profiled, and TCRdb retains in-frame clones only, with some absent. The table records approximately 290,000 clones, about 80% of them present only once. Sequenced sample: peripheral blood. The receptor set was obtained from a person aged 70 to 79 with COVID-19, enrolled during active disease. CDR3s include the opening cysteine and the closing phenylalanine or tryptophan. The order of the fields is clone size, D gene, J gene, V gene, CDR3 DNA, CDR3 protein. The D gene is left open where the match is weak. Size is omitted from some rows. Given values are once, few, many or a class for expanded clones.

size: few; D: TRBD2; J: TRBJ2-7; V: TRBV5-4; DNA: TGTGCCAGCAAGACTAGCGGAAGCTCCTACGAGCAGTACTTC; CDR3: CASKTSGSSYEQYF
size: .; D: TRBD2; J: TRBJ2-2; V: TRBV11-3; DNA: TGTGCCAGCAGCTCGACCGGGACTAGCGGGAGTAGGCGCACCGGGGAGCTGTTTTTT; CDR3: CASSSTGTSGSRRTGELFF
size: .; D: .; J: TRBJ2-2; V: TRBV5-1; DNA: TGCGCCAGCAGCCCTAGCTCGGTCACCGGGGAGCTGTTTTTT; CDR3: CASSPSSVTGELFF
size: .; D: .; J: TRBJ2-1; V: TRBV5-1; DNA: TGCGCCAGCTCGGAAAGGACTAACCCGTACAATGAGCAGTTCTTC; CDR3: CASSERTNPYNEQFF
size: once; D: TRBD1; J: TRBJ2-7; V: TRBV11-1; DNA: TGTGCCAGCAGCTCTACCCCGACAGGGAGTGACGAGCAGTACTTC; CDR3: CASSSTPTGSDEQYF
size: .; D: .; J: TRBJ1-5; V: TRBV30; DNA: TGTGCCTGGAGTTACCTGGGGGAGGGGGCCCAGCATTTT; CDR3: CAWSYLGEGAQHF
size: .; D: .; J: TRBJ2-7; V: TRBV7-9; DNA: TGTGCCAGCAGCTCTCAGGGGTCCTCCTACGAGCAGTACTTC; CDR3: CASSSQGSSYEQYF
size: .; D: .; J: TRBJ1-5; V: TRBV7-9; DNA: TGTGCCAGCAGCTCCTCCGACAGACCAAATCAGCCCCAGCATTTT; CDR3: CASSSSDRPNQPQHF
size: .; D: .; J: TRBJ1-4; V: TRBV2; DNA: TGTGCCAGCAGGGCACAGGAAGCAACTAATGAAAAACTGTTTTTT; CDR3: CASRAQEATNEKLFF
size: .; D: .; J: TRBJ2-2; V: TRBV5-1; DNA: TGCGCCAGCAGCCTACTACAGGGAAACACCGGGGAGCTGTTTTTT; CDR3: CASSLLQGNTGELFF